This T cell receptor beta chain was retrieved from a study of blood T cell repertoires in COVID-19 (dated by TCRdb to 2019 to 2021). With respect to the entire study: Collaborator samples came from the United States, Italy and Spain and covered acute and convalescent phases of COVID-19. The prospective study material was composed of cDNA or gDNA derived from T cells, B-cell-depleted T cells, or PBMCs. The dataset comprised deeply sampled blood TCRbeta repertoires from subjects exposed to, actively infected with, or recovered from COVID-19. The repertoires were released in a freely available public database meant as a resource for research on the immune response to SARS-CoV-2. The samples were drawn from two sources: the first 160 participants of the ongoing ImmuneRACE study, and 1,254 subjects contributed by 6 global collaborators. A de-identified subject ID, COVID-19 status, age in years and sex were almost always included in the sample metadata. Where available, HLA class I and class II types were taken from metadata supplied by the sample provider and were not determined by assay-based typing.

General findings and caveats noted by the study authors: The quantity of clinical and demographic metadata differed by source and by participant and was supplied without curation.

Via the germline V gene, CDR1 is ENHRY and CDR2 SYGVKD. Trimming at the junction amounts to 3 bases on V and 0 bases on J, and the germline ends lie 12 bases apart. There are 17 amino acids in the CDR3, from cysteine to phenylalanine inclusive. The only DNA kept is the CDR3, 51 bases in frame from the first base. The immunoSEQ Assay, a bias-controlled multiplex PCR, was used to amplify TCRbeta CDR3 regions from genomic DNA. As for how the authors treated the data: Within the assay, amplification of reference gene primers was used to estimate how many nucleated cells each sample contained. Sequence reads were collapsed and filtered to measure the absolute abundance of every unique TCRbeta CDR3 rearrangement. Productive Simpson clonality was computed per sample as the square root of Simpson's diversity index over productive rearrangements. The immuneACCESS repertoire file appears here via TCRdb, limited to in-frame rearrangements. These files lack a portion of the clones; in checked studies, under half of the deficit traces to unresolved V genes, and the cause of the others is not known. D and trimming come from the DNA, and the V and J calls and clone size come from that table. Counted in this sample were 230,000 or so clones; 84% of them appeared once. Of the sample, 1.2% to 1.5% falls within the top ten clones.

Samples from volunteer blood donors who had recovered from COVID-19 were contributed by a second Seattle source. Each collaborating institution followed its own protocols to collect whole blood in K2EDTA tubes. Collaborator samples were shipped for TCRbeta analysis as frozen whole blood, isolated PBMCs, or DNA extracted from either sample type. This clone was seen a handful of times. This clone's antigen is unknown. No clone much larger than this one lies a single base away; base qualities are absent. The sequence was collected from a woman between 40 and 55 years old who had recovered from COVID-19. The sample taken for sequencing was peripheral blood. The rearranged chain carries TRBV10-3 and TRBJ2-6; the D gene is perhaps TRBD1, on 7 matching bases. The CDR3 is CAISDPGGGSGANVLTF. The DNA sequence follows: TGTGCCATCAGTGATCCAGGGGGAGGCTCTGGGGCCAACGTCCTGACTTTC.